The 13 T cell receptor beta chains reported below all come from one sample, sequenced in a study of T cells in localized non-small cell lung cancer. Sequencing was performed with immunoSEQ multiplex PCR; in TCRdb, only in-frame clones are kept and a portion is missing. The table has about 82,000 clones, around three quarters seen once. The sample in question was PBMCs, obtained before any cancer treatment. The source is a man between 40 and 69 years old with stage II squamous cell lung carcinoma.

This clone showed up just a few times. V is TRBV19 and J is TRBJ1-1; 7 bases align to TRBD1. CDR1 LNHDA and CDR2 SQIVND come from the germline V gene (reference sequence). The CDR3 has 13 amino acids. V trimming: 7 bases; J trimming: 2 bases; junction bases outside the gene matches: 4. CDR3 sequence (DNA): TGTGCCAGTACCGACAGGGCCAACACTGAAGCTTTCTTT. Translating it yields CASTDRANTEAFF.

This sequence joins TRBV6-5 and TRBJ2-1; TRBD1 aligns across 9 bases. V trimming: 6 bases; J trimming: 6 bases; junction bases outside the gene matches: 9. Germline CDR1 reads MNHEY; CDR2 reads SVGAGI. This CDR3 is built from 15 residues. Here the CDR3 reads CASRSGTGSGNEQFF. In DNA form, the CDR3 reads TGTGCCAGCAGATCCGGGACAGGGTCAGGCAATGAGCAGTTCTTC.

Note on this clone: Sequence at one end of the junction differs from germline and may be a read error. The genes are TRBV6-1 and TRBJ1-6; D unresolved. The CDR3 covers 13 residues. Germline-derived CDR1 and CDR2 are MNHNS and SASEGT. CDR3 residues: CASIGSYNSPLHF. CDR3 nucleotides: TGTGCCAGCATCGGGAGCTATAATTCGCCCCTCCACTTT.

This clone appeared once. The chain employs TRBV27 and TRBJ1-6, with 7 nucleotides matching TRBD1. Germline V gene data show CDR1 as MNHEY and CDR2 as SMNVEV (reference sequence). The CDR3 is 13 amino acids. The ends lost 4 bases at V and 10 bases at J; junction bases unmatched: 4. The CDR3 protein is CASSSQGGSPLHF. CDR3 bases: TGTGCCAGCAGTTCCCAGGGGGGCTCACCCCTCCACTTT.

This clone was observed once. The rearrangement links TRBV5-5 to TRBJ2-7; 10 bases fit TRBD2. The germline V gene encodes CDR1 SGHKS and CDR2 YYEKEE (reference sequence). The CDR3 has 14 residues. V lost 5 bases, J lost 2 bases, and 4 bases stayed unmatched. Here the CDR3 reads CASRPSGRAYEQYF. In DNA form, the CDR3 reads TGTGCCAGCAGACCGAGCGGGAGGGCCTACGAGCAGTACTTC.

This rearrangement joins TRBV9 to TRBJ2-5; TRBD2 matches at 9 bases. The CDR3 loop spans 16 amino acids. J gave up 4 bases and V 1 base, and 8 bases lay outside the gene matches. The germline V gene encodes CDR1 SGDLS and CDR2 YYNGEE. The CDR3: CASSVLAGGPGETQYF. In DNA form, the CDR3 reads TGTGCCAGCAGCGTACTTGCGGGGGGGCCCGGAGAGACCCAGTACTTC.

CDR3 coding DNA: TGTGCCAGCAGCTTGGTACTTCAAGAGACCCAGTACTTC. This encodes CASSLVLQETQYF. This chain links TRBV7-9 with TRBJ2-5; D is undetermined. The V gene's germline CDR1 is SEHNR and CDR2 FQNEAQ (reference sequence). This CDR3 region has 13 residues. Trimming took off 3 bases at V and 2 bases at J, with 7 bases between the two ends.

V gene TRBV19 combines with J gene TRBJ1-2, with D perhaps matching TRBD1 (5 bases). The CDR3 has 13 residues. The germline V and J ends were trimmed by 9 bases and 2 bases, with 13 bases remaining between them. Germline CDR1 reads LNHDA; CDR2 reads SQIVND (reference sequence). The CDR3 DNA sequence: TGTGCCAGCCGCAACGACAGAAACTATGGCTACACCTTC. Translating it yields CASRNDRNYGYTF. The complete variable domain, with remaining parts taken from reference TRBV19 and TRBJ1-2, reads DGGITQSPKYLFRKEGQNVTLSCEQNLNHDAMYWYRQDPGQGLRLIYYSQIVNDFQKGDIAEGYSVSREKKESFPLTVTSAQKNPTAFYLCASRNDRNYGYTFGSGTRLTVV.

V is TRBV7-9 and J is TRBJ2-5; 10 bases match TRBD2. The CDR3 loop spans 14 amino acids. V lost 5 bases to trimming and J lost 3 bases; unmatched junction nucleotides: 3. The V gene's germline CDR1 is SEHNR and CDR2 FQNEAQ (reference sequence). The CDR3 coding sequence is TGTGCCAGCAGCCGGACTAGCGGAGAAGAGACCCAGTACTTC. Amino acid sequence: CASSRTSGEETQYF.

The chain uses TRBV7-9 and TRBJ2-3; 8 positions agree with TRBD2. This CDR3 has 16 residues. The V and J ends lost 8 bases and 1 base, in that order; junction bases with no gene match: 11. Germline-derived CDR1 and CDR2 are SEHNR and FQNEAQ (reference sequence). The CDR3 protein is CASEKGAGGRTDTQYF. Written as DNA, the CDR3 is TGTGCCAGCGAAAAAGGGGCGGGAGGTCGCACAGATACGCAGTATTTT.

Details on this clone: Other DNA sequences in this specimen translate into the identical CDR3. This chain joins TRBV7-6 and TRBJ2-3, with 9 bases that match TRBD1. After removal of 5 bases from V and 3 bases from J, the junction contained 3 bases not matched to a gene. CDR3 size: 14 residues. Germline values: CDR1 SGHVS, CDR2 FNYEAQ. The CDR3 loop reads CASSTGQGTDTQYF. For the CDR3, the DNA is TGTGCCAGCAGCACGGGACAGGGAACAGATACGCAGTATTTT.

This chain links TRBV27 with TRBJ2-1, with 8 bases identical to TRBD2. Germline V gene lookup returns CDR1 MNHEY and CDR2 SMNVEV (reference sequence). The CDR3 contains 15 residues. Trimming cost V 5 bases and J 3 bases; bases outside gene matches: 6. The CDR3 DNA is TGTGCCAGCAGTGCCCGGGGGGGTATCTACAATGAGCAGTTCTTC. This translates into CASSARGGIYNEQFF.

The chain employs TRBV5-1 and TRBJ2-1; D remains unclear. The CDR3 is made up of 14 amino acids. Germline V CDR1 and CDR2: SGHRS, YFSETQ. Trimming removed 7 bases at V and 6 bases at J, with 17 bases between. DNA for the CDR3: TGCGCCAGCGCCCTCGGACCAACCCTCAATGAGCAGTTCTTC. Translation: CASALGPTLNEQFF. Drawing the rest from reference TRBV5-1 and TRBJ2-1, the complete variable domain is KAGVTQTPRYLIKTRGQQVTLSCSPISGHRSVSWYQQTPGQGLQFLFEYFSETQRNKGNFPGRFSGRQFSNSRSEMNVSTLELGDSALYLCASALGPTLNEQFFGPGTRLTVL.